The clone carrying this T cell receptor (beta chain) appeared a few times. Its antigen remains unidentified. The source of the sample is a study of cytomegalovirus exposure and HLA in healthy donors. Study-wide background: Out of roughly 170 million T cells, an earlier analysis found around 120 million unique TCR beta sequences in total. Falling in the Caucasian-associated ancestry cluster were about 80% of around 370 genotyped donors. Notes on the study in general: The only immune exposure information that was available was CMV serostatus.

Germline CDR1 reads SGHNT; CDR2 reads YYREEE (reference sequence). With V trimmed by 0 bases and J by 7 bases, 8 bases remained unmatched. This CDR3 has 16 amino acids. PCR employed 60 Vbeta and 13 Jbeta primers. This table comes from immunoSEQ multiplex PCR, and its TCRdb copy is limited to in-frame clones, with some not included. Of about 150,000 clones listed, 66% are singletons. This clonotype was obtained from a woman in her sixties or seventies in good health and CMV-seronegative. Sequencing input: PBMCs. V is TRBV5-4 and J is TRBJ2-1; TRBD2 matches 9 bases. DNA for the CDR3: TGTGCCAGCAGCTTGGGAGGCCGAGCGGGGGGAAATGAGCAGTTCTTC. This gives the protein CASSLGGRAGGNEQFF. Variable domain in full (rest from reference TRBV5-4 and TRBJ2-1): ETGVTQSPTHLIKTRGQQVTLRCSSQSGHNTVSWYQQALGQGPQFIFQYYREEENGRGNFPPRFSGLQFPNYSSELNVNALELDDSALYLCASSLGGRAGGNEQFFGPGTRLTVL.